The count of the clone carrying this TCR beta chain is one. The antigen is not known. The record originates from a study of T cell repertoires in cytomegalovirus infection. The wider study: Both CMV infection and a matching HLA type were indicated by public TCR beta signatures.

Trimming took off 10 bases at V and 10 bases at J, with 23 bases between the two ends. From germline, CDR1 is MNHGY and CDR2 SAAAGT. This CDR3 comprises 15 residues. TCRdb itself ran the reads through MiXCR, one entry per CDR3 protein. Of some 920,000 distinct CDR3 sequences listed, approximately 31% are singletons. Broader study findings: CMV-specific TCR beta clonotypes restricted by HLA-C dominated the ex vivo response. Frequencies of public TCR beta families were cumulated, and this identified carriers of CMV plus the relevant HLA.

The sequenced sample was cultured CD8+ T cells from PBMCs, obtained from culture after CMV antigen stimulation. V is TRBV6-8 and J is TRBJ1-6; D might be TRBD1 (5 bases). The receptor was derived from a human donor in good health (CMV status not recorded). Some clones in this sample may be carry-over from other donors' samples. The CDR3 sequence is CATRQRLGGKSPLHF. CDR3 DNA: TGTGCCACCCGGCAAAGGTTGGGGGGTAAATCACCCCTCCACTTT.